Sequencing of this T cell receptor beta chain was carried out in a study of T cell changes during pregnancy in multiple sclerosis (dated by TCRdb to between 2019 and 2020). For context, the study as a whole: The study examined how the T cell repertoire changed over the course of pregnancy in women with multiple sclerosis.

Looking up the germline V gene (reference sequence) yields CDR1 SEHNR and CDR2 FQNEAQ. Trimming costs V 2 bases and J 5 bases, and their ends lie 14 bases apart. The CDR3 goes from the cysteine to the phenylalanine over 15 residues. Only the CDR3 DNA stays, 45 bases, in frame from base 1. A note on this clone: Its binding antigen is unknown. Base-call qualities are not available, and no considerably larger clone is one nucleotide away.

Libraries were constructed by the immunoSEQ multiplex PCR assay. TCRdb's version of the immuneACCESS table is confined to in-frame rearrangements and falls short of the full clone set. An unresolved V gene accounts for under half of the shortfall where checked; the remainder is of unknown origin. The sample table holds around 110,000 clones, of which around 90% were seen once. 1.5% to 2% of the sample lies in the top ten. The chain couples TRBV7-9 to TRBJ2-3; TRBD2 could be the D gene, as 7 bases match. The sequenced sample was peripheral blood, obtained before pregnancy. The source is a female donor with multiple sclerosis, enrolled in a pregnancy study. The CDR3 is CASSLTGGGGDTQYF. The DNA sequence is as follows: TGTGCCAGCAGCTTAACGGGCGGGGGCGGAGATACGCAGTATTTT.